This T cell receptor (beta chain) was found in a study of blood T cell repertoires in COVID-19. Germline CDR1 SGDLS, CDR2 YYNGEE. The CDR3 is 15 amino acids. The ends were cut back, 0 bases at V and 8 bases at J, with 17 bases in the middle. The data were produced by immunoSEQ multiplex PCR, yet TCRdb's version contains in-frame clones alone and is incomplete. The table lists 70,000 to 80,000 clones, over 70% of them singletons. The TCR originated in a human donor in a cohort sampled during active COVID-19. The sample taken for sequencing was peripheral blood. The chain joins TRBV9 to TRBJ1-2, with D hard to call. The CDR3 nucleotides read TGTGCCAGCAGCGTAGCTATGGGCCCCCCTGGAGGCTACACCTTC. As protein: CASSVAMGPPGGYTF.